The present T cell receptor beta chain was sequenced within a study of blood T cell repertoires in COVID-19. Study details: Acute and convalescent COVID-19 samples came from the United States, Italy and Spain.

V was clipped by 7 bases and J by 3 bases, with 12 bases between them. The CDR3 totals 13 residues. Per the germline V gene, CDR1 is MNHEY and CDR2 is SVGAGI. Ages ranged from about 18 to 100 years, with residence in around 24 US areas. Recovered participants had two consecutive negative NP/OP PCR tests, healthcare professional clearance, or symptom resolution. Original handling: The authors estimated nucleated cell counts from reference gene primer amplification. Libraries were prepared by immunoSEQ multiplex PCR; TCRdb keeps only in-frame clonotypes and omits some of them. The DNA was the basis for D and trimming; V, J and clone size are from that table. The data hold around 150,000 clones, with over 75% observed a single time.

Sequencing was done on a sample of PBMCs or T cells enriched from blood (not recorded which). This TCR was recovered from a man between 45 and 60 years old who had recovered from COVID-19. The V and J genes are TRBV6-5 and TRBJ1-2, with D possibly being TRBD1 (5 bases). The CDR3 DNA sequence: TGTGCCAGCAAAAGGGGTCGCGACTATGGCTACACCTTC. Protein: CASKRGRDYGYTF.